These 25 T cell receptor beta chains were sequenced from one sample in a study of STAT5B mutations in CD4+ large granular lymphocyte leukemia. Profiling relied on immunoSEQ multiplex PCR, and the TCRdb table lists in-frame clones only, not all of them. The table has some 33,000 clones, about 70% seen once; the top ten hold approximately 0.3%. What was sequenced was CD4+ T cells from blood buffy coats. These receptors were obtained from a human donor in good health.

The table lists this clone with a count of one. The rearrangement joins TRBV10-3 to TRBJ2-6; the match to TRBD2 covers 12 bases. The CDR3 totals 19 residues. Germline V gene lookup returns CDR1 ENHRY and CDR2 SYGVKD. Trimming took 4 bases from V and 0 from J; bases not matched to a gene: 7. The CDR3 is CAISGTRTSGISGANVLTF. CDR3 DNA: TGTGCCATCAGTGGGACTAGGACTAGCGGGATCTCTGGGGCCAACGTCCTGACTTTC.

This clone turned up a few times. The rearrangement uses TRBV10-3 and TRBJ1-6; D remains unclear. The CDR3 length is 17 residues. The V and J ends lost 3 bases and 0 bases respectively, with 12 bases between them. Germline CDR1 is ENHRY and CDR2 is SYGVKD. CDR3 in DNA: TGTGCCATCAGTGAAAGCCCGTCCAGCTCCTATAATTCACCCCTCCACTTT. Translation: CAISESPSSSYNSPLHF.

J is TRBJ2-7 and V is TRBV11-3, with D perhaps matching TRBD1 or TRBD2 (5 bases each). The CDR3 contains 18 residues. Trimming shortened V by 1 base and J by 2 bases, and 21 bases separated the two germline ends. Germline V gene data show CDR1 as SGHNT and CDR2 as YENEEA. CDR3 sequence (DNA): TGTGCCAGCAGCTTAGTGTTTATGCCGGGCCAGGGAGCCTACGAGCAGTACTTC. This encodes CASSLVFMPGQGAYEQYF.

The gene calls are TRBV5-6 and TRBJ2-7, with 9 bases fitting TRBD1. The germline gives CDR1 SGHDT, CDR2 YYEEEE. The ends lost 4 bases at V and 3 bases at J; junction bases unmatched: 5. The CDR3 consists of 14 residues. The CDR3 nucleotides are TGTGCCAGCAGCCGGACAGGGGACCACTACGAGCAGTACTTC. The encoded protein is CASSRTGDHYEQYF. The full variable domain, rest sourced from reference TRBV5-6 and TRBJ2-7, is DAGVTQSPTHLIKTRGQQVTLRCSPKSGHDTVSWYQQALGQGPQFIFQYYEEEERQRGNFPDRFSGHQFPNYSSELNVNALLLGDSALYLCASSRTGDHYEQYFGPGTRLTVT.

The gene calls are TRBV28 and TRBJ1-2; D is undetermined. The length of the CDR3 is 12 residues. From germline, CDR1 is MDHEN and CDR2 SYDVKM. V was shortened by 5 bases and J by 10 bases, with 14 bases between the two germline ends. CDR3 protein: CASSPYGPYYTF. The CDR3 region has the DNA TGTGCCAGCAGTCCCTATGGGCCCTACTACACCTTC.

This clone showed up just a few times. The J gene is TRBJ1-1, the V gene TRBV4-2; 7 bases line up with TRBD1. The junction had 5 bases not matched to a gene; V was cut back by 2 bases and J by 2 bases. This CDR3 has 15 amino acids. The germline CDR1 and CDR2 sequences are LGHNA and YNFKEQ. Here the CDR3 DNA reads TGTGCCAGCAGCCAATCCGGGACAGTTAACACTGAAGCTTTCTTT. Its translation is CASSQSGTVNTEAFF.

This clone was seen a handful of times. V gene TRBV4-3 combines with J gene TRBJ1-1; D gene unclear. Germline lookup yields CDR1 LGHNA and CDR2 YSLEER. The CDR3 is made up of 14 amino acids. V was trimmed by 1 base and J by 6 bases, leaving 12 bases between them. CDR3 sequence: CASSQVYRGAEAFF. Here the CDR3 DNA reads TGCGCCAGCAGCCAAGTTTATCGTGGCGCTGAAGCTTTCTTT.

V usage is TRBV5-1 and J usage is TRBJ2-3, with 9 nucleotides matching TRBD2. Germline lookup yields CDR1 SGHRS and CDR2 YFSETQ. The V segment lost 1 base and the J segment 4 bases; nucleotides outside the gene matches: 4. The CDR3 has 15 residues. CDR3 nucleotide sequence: TGCGCCAGCAGCTTGCCCGGGACTAGCTCAGATACGCAGTATTTT. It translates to CASSLPGTSSDTQYF.

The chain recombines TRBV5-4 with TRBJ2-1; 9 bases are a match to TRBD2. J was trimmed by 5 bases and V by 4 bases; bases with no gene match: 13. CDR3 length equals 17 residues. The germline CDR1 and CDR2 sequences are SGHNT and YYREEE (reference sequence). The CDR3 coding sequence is TGTGCCAGCAGCGCTGGTTGGAGCGGGAGGATCAACAATGAGCAGTTCTTC. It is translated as CASSAGWSGRINNEQFF.

The CDR3: CASRSRLAVDTF. The CDR3, as DNA: TGTGCCAGCCGATCCCGTCTGGCCGTCGACACCTTC. The genes are TRBV27 and TRBJ1-2; no firm D call. Germline V gene sequence: CDR1 MNHEY, CDR2 SMNVEV (reference sequence). Trimming cost V 8 bases and J 12 bases, with 19 bases left between them. The CDR3 loop spans 12 amino acids.

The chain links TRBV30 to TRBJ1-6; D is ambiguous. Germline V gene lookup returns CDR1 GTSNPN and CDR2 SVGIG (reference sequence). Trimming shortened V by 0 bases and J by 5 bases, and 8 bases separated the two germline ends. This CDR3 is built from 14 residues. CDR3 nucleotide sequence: TGTGCCTGGAGTGTCTTCGGGGATAATTCACCCCTCCACTTT. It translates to CAWSVFGDNSPLHF.

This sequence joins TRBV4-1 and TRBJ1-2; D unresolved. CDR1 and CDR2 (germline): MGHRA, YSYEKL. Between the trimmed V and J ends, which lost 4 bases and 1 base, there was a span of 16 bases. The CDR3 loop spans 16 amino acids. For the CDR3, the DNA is TGCGCCAGCAGCCCACCCGGCAGAGTTTTTAACTATGGCTACACCTTC. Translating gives CASSPPGRVFNYGYTF.

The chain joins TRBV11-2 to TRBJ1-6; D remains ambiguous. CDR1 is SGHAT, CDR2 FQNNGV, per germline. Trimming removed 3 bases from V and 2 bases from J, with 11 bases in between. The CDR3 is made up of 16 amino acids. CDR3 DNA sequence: TGTGCCAGCAGCTTCGGCCGGGAAACCTATAATTCACCCCTCCACTTT. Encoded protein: CASSFGRETYNSPLHF. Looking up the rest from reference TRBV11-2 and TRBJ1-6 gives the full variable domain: EAGVAQSPRYKIIEKRQSVAFWCNPISGHATLYWYQQILGQGPKLLIQFQNNGVVDDSQLPKDRFSAERLKGVDSTLKIQPAKLEDSAVYLCASSFGRETYNSPLHFGNGTRLTVT.

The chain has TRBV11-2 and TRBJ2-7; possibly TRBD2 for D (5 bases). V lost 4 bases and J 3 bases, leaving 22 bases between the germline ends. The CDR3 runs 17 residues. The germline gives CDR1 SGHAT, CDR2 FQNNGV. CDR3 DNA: TGTGCCAGCAGCTGGACCCTAGGGCGAGCGGATATCTACGAGCAGTACTTC. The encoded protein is CASSWTLGRADIYEQYF.

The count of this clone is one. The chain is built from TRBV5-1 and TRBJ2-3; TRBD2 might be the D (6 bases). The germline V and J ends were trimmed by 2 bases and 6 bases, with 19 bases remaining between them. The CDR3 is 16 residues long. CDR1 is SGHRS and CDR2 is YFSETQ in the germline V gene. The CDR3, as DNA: TGCGCCAGCAGCTTCTTAGGGACGGGAGTGTCGGATACGCAGTATTTT. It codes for CASSFLGTGVSDTQYF.

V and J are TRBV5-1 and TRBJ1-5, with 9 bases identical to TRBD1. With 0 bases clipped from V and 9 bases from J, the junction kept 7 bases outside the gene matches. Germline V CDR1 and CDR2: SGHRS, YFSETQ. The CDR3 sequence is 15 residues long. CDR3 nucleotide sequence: TGCGCCAGCAGCTTGGGAGGACAGGGGACTTCGCCCCAGCATTTT. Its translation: CASSLGGQGTSPQHF.

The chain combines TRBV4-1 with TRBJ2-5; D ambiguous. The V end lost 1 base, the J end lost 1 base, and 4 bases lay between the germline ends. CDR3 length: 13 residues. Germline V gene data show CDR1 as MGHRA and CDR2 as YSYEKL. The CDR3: CASSQGVQETQYF. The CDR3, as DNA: TGCGCCAGCAGCCAAGGTGTCCAAGAGACCCAGTACTTC.

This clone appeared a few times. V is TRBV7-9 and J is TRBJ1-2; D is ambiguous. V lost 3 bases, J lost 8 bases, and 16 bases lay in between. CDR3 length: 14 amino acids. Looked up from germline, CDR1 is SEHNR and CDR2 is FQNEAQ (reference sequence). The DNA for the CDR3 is TGTGCCAGCAGCTTGGAAGTGGTGGTTGGAGGCTACACCTTC. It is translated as CASSLEVVVGGYTF.

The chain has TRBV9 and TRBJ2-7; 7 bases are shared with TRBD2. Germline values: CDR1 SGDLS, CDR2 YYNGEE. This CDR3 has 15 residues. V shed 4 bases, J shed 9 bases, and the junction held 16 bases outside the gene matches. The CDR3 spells CASSPLSSGPQGQYF. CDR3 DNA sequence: TGTGCCAGCAGCCCTCTAAGTAGCGGGCCTCAGGGGCAGTACTTC.

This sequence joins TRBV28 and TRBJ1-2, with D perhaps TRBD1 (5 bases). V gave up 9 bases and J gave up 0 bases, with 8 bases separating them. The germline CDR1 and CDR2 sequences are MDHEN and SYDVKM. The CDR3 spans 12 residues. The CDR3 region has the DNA TGTGCCAGTTCGACAGCTAACTATGGCTACACCTTC. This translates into CASSTANYGYTF.

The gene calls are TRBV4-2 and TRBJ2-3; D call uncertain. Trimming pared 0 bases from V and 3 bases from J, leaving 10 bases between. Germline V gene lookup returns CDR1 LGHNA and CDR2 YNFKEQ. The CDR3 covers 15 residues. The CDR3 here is CASSQESLRTDTQYF. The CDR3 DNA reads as TGTGCCAGCAGCCAAGAATCCCTCAGAACAGATACGCAGTATTTT.

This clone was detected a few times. In DNA form, the CDR3 reads TGTGCCAGCAGTGAAGTCTCTTTTAGCAGTAAGCAGTACTTC. Protein product: CASSEVSFSSKQYF. The chain employs TRBV6-1 and TRBJ2-7; D unclear. Trimming pared 1 base from V and 8 bases from J, leaving 15 bases between. The CDR3 covers 14 residues. Looked up from germline, CDR1 is MNHNS and CDR2 is SASEGT.

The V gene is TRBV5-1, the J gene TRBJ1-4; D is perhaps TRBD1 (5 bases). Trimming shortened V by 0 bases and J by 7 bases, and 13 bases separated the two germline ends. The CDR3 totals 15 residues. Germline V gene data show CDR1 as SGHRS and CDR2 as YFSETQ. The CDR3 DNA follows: TGCGCCAGCAGCTTGGGAGGGGATTTGGCTGAAAAACTGTTTTTT. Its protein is CASSLGGDLAEKLFF.

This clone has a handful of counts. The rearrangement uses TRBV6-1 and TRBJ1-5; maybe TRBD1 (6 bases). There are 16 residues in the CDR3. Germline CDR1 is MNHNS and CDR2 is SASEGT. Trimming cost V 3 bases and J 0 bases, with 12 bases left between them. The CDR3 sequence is CASSDGRGISNQPQHF. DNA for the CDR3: TGTGCCAGCAGTGATGGGAGGGGGATTAGCAATCAGCCCCAGCATTTT.

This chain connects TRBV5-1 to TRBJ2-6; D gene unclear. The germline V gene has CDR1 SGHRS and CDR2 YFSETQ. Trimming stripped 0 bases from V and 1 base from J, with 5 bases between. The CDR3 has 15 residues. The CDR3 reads CASSLVRSGANVLTF. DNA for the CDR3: TGCGCCAGCAGCTTGGTGAGGTCTGGGGCCAACGTCCTGACTTTC. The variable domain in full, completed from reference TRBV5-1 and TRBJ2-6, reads KAGVTQTPRYLIKTRGQQVTLSCSPISGHRSVSWYQQTPGQGLQFLFEYFSETQRNKGNFPGRFSGRQFSNSRSEMNVSTLELGDSALYLCASSLVRSGANVLTFGAGSRLTVL.